This TCR beta chain originates from a study of blood T cell repertoires in COVID-19. About the research overall: T cells, B-cell-depleted T cells, or PBMCs provided the cDNA or gDNA that served as material.

CDR1 SGHNT and CDR2 YYREEE come from the germline V gene (reference sequence). The V end was cut by 2 bases, the J end by 8 bases, with 13 bases between. The CDR3 is made up of 13 amino acids. Assay: immunoSEQ multiplex PCR; the TCRdb copy retains only in-frame clones and omits some. In the table there are some 150,000 clones, just over 85% of which are singletons. This clone has only a few counts. The rearrangement uses TRBV5-4 and TRBJ1-2; D perhaps matches TRBD1 (6 bases). The sequencing input was PBMCs or T cells enriched from blood (not recorded which). This TCR derives from a man between 45 and 60 years old who had recovered from COVID-19. The CDR3 sequence is CASSFQGFVGYTF. CDR3 nucleotide sequence: TGTGCCAGCAGCTTCCAGGGGTTTGTGGGCTACACCTTC.